This T cell receptor (beta chain) was sequenced for a study of cytomegalovirus exposure and HLA in healthy donors. Points from the study as a whole: In a later analysis, an Asian-associated ancestry cluster reportedly showed fewer N-insertions than the roughly 700-donor mean. In an earlier analysis, about 87% or about 30%: the productive usage of most TCR beta V segments.

60 Vbeta and 13 Jbeta primers were used in PCR. The protocol was immunoSEQ multiplex PCR, while the TCRdb copy is restricted to in-frame clones and leaves out a portion. Among 140,000 or so clones listed, over 70% were seen once. Trimming cost V 4 bases and J 4 bases, with 15 bases left between them. The CDR3 has 15 residues. Per germline, CDR1 SGHRS and CDR2 YFSETQ. About this clone: Its antigen is still unknown.

Specimen: PBMCs. The clonotype comes from a man aged 35 to 55 in good health and CMV-seronegative. The chain employs TRBV5-1 and TRBJ2-1; no definite D call. The CDR3 protein is CASSPGHGLYNEQFF. CDR3 nucleotide sequence: TGCGCCAGCAGCCCAGGTCATGGCCTATACAATGAGCAGTTCTTC. Full variable domain (missing parts from reference TRBV5-1 and TRBJ2-1): KAGVTQTPRYLIKTRGQQVTLSCSPISGHRSVSWYQQTPGQGLQFLFEYFSETQRNKGNFPGRFSGRQFSNSRSEMNVSTLELGDSALYLCASSPGHGLYNEQFFGPGTRLTVL.